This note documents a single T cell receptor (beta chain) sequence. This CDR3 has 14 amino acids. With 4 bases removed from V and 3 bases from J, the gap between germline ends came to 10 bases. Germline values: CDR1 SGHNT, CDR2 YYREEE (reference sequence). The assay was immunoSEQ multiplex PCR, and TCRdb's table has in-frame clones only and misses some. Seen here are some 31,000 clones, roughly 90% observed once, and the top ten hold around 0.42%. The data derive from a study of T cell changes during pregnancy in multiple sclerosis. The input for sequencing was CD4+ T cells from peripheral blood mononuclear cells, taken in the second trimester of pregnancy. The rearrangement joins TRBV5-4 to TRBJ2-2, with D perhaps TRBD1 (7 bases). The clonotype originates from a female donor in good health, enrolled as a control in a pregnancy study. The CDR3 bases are TGTGCCAGCAGCCCAGGGGGGTACACCGGGGAGCTGTTTTTT. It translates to CASSPGGYTGELFF. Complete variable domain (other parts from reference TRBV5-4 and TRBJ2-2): ETGVTQSPTHLIKTRGQQVTLRCSSQSGHNTVSWYQQALGQGPQFIFQYYREEENGRGNFPPRFSGLQFPNYSSELNVNALELDDSALYLCASSPGGYTGELFFGEGSRLTVL.